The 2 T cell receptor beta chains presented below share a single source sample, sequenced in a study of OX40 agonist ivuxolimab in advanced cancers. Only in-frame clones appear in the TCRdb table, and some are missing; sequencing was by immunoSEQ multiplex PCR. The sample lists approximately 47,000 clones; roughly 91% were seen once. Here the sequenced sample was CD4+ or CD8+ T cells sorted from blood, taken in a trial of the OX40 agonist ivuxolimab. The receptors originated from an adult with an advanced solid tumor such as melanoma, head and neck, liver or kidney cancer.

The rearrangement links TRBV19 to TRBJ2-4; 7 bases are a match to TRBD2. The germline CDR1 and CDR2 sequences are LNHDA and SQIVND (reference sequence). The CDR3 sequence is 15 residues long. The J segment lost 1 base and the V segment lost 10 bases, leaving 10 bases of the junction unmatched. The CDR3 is CANTSESRAKNIQYF. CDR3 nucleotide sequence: TGTGCCAACACTAGCGAGAGTCGGGCCAAAAACATTCAGTACTTC.

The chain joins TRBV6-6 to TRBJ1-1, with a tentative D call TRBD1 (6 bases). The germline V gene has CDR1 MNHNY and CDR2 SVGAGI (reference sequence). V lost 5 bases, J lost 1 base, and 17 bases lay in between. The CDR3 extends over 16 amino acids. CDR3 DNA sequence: TGTGCCAGCAGTCCTTCCCCGGGACACAAGAACACTGAAGCTTTCTTT. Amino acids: CASSPSPGHKNTEAFF.